This paragraph covers one T cell receptor beta chain sequence. Its antigen is currently unknown. This entry is derived from a study of shared clonotypes between healthy human individuals. Across the whole study: CD4 naive and CD4 memory each took three plates per donor, while CD8 naive took two and CD8 memory one. Overall study results and limits: Across four donors, naive CD4 shared around 5.4%, naive CD8 more than 3%, memory CD4 approximately 2.5%, memory CD8 around 0.36%.

The CDR3 is 15 amino acids. Germline CDR1 reads SNHLY; CDR2 reads FYNNEI. J was trimmed by 3 bases and V by 6 bases; bases with no gene match: 4. Only in-frame clones appear in the TCRdb table, and some are missing; sequencing was by immunoSEQ multiplex PCR. The table includes about 2 million clones, around 95% detected once. Into CD45RA+ naive and CD45RA-negative memory subsets, the CD4+ cells were split. Material for sequencing was naive CD4+ T cells sorted from blood. Noted subset: CD45RA+ positively selected. The chain is built from TRBV2 and TRBJ2-6, with 8 bases lining up with TRBD2. This TCR was sampled from a man aged 18 to 29 in good health. The CDR3 coding sequence is TGTGCCAGCAGGGGGACTAGTTTTGGGGCCAACGTCCTGACTTTC. It translates to CASRGTSFGANVLTF.